This entry lists 20 T cell receptor beta chains sequenced from one sample in a study of blood T cell repertoires in COVID-19. TCRdb keeps only in-frame clones here, not all; method: immunoSEQ multiplex PCR. The repertoire includes about 180,000 clones, 80% to 90% of them detected once, and 1.5% to 2% sits in the top ten. Sequenced input: peripheral blood. These receptors originate from a man aged 18 to 30 who had recovered from COVID-19.

The chain uses TRBV7-8 and TRBJ2-7; 8 bases line up with TRBD1. CDR1 is SGHVS and CDR2 is FQNEAQ in the germline V gene. Trimming cost V 4 bases and J 3 bases; bases outside gene matches: 5. The CDR3 has 14 amino acids. The CDR3 region has the DNA TGTGCCAGCAGCTATACCGGGACAGGCTACGAGCAGTACTTC. It translates to CASSYTGTGYEQYF.

This clone has more than one count but fewer than ten. The chain links TRBV20-1 to TRBJ1-5; tentative D call: TRBD1 (6 bases). With 3 bases removed from V and 0 bases from J, the gap between germline ends came to 15 bases. Germline CDR1 reads DFQATT; CDR2 reads SNEGSKA (reference sequence). CDR3 length: 16 residues. The CDR3 coding sequence is TGCAGTGCTAGTTGGGGTGGGGGGGCTAGCAATCAGCCCCAGCATTTT. It codes for CSASWGGGASNQPQHF.

This clone was picked up a small number of times. The chain employs TRBV19 and TRBJ2-1; 13 positions agree with TRBD2. The ends lost 5 bases at V and 2 bases at J; junction bases unmatched: 9. CDR1 is LNHDA, CDR2 SQIVND, per germline (reference sequence). The CDR3 is 18 residues long. CDR3 nucleotides: TGTGCCAGTAGTGTAGGACTAGCGGGAGTATTGACCTACAATGAGCAGTTCTTC. Protein sequence: CASSVGLAGVLTYNEQFF.

This clone has only one observation. This sequence joins TRBV11-2 and TRBJ1-2; tentative D call: TRBD1 (6 bases). The CDR3 runs 14 residues. Trimming stripped 3 bases from V and 8 bases from J, with 16 bases between. The germline V gene encodes CDR1 SGHAT and CDR2 FQNNGV. Written as DNA, the CDR3 is TGTGCCAGCAGCTTTTCGGATGGGGGCAACGGCTACACCTTC. Protein: CASSFSDGGNGYTF.

This clone was detected only once. The V gene is TRBV19, the J gene TRBJ1-1, with 7 nucleotides matching TRBD1. Losses at the gene ends were 10 bases for V and 0 bases for J; bases not matched to a gene: 8. Germline V gene sequence: CDR1 LNHDA, CDR2 SQIVND (reference sequence). CDR3 size: 14 residues. CDR3 DNA: TGTGCCACCGAAAAGGGACAGATGAACACTGAAGCTTTCTTT. Its translation is CATEKGQMNTEAFF. Variable domain in full (rest from reference TRBV19 and TRBJ1-1): DGGITQSPKYLFRKEGQNVTLSCEQNLNHDAMYWYRQDPGQGLRLIYYSQIVNDFQKGDIAEGYSVSREKKESFPLTVTSAQKNPTAFYLCATEKGQMNTEAFFGQGTRLTVV.

The chain has TRBV27 and TRBJ2-2, with D perhaps matching TRBD1 (6 bases). With 8 bases removed from V and 6 bases from J, the gap between germline ends came to 22 bases. This CDR3 spans 16 amino acids. In germline, CDR1 is MNHEY, CDR2 SMNVEV (reference sequence). The CDR3 reads CASRAWTRGDSGELFF. The CDR3 DNA is TGTGCCAGCCGGGCCTGGACCAGGGGAGATTCCGGGGAGCTGTTTTTT.

V and J are TRBV19 and TRBJ1-5; D might be TRBD1 (6 bases). Germline CDR1 reads LNHDA; CDR2 reads SQIVND (reference sequence). The germline V and J ends were trimmed by 11 bases and 3 bases, with 26 bases remaining between them. The CDR3 runs 17 residues. The CDR3 loop is CASDNFGYRVNNQPQHF. The CDR3 DNA reads as TGTGCCTCAGATAATTTCGGGTACAGGGTGAACAATCAGCCCCAGCATTTT.

The V call is TRBV3-1 (or the pseudogene TRBV3-2), the J call TRBJ2-3; 7 nucleotides align to TRBD1. This CDR3 is 14 amino acids long. V lost 5 bases, J lost 6 bases, and 8 bases stayed unmatched. CDR1 LGHDT and CDR2 YNNKEL come from the germline V gene (reference sequence). The CDR3 nucleotides are TGTGCCAGCAGCTTCCTTAGGGGGCTCGATACGCAGTATTTT. This sequence encodes CASSFLRGLDTQYF.

The CDR3 DNA sequence: TGTGCCATCAGTGAGACGGGGGGCAGAAACACCATATATTTT. Encoded protein: CAISETGGRNTIYF. The V and J genes are TRBV10-3 and TRBJ1-3; D perhaps matches TRBD1 (6 bases). The germline V gene has CDR1 ENHRY and CDR2 SYGVKD. The V gene lost 2 bases and the J gene lost 5 bases, with 10 bases spanning the gap. The CDR3 has 14 amino acids.

This CDR3 is CASSIGGSKNEQYF. The CDR3 DNA reads as TGTGCCAGTAGTATAGGCGGGAGTAAGAACGAGCAGTACTTC. The J gene is TRBJ2-7, the V gene TRBV19, with 7 bases matching TRBD2. J was trimmed by 5 bases and V by 1 base; bases with no gene match: 5. The CDR3 sequence is 14 residues long. Per the germline V gene, CDR1 is LNHDA and CDR2 is SQIVND (reference sequence).

Written as DNA, the CDR3 is TGTGCCAGCAGGGCCCCCGTAGTGGCGGGTAGCACAGATACGCAGTATTTT. Amino acid sequence: CASRAPVVAGSTDTQYF. The rearrangement uses TRBV2 and TRBJ2-3, with TRBD2 as a possible D gene (5 bases). Germline V gene lookup returns CDR1 SNHLY and CDR2 FYNNEI. V shed 6 bases and J shed 0 bases, with 19 bases lying between them. The length of the CDR3 is 17 residues. Full variable domain (missing parts from reference TRBV2 and TRBJ2-3): EPEVTQTPSHQVTQMGQEVILRCVPISNHLYFYWYRQILGQKVEFLVSFYNNEISEKSEIFDDQFSVERPDGSNFTLKIRSTKLEDSAMYFCASRAPVVAGSTDTQYFGPGTRLTVL.

The V call is TRBV7-2, the J call TRBJ2-1; 11 nucleotides line up with TRBD2. Trimming at V came to 1 base and at J to 7 bases, leaving 3 bases not matched to a gene. This CDR3 region has 15 residues. The germline V gene encodes CDR1 SGHTA and CDR2 FQGNSA. The CDR3 sequence: CASSLGLAGTNEQFF. The CDR3 DNA is TGTGCCAGCAGCTTAGGACTAGCGGGGACTAATGAGCAGTTCTTC.

This rearrangement joins TRBV27 to TRBJ1-4; possibly TRBD1 for D (6 bases). The germline V gene encodes CDR1 MNHEY and CDR2 SMNVEV (reference sequence). Trimming removed 4 bases from V and 4 bases from J, with 10 bases in between. This CDR3 has 14 residues. The CDR3 DNA reads as TGTGCCAGCAGTTCCTGGACAGATAATGAAAAACTGTTTTTT. As protein: CASSSWTDNEKLFF.

The J gene is TRBJ1-1, the V gene TRBV12-3 or TRBV12-4; weak D call: TRBD1 (5 bases). CDR3 length equals 13 residues. V lost 7 bases and J lost 8, with 17 bases in between. The chain's CDR3 is CASTTPGKGEAFF. The CDR3, as DNA: TGTGCCAGCACCACCCCAGGGAAGGGAGAAGCTTTCTTT.

This chain uses TRBV24-1 with TRBJ2-3; 10 bases map to TRBD1. The ends lost 6 bases at V and 4 bases at J; junction bases unmatched: 6. The CDR3 has 15 residues. Germline CDR1 KGHDR, CDR2 SFDVKD. Here the CDR3 reads CATSYGTGAADTQYF. The CDR3 DNA is TGTGCCACCAGTTACGGGACAGGGGCTGCAGATACGCAGTATTTT.

The chain carries TRBV4-1 and TRBJ2-1, with 7 bases fitting TRBD2. CDR3 size: 15 residues. Germline V gene lookup returns CDR1 MGHRA and CDR2 YSYEKL. The V segment lost 0 bases and the J segment 10 bases; nucleotides outside the gene matches: 9. The CDR3 is CASSQDVAGAVEQFF. CDR3 DNA sequence: TGCGCCAGCAGCCAAGATGTGGCGGGAGCAGTCGAGCAGTTCTTC.

The chain has TRBV28 and TRBJ1-2; D possibly corresponds to TRBD1 (6 bases). Germline lookup yields CDR1 MDHEN and CDR2 SYDVKM. V lost 6 bases and J 8 bases, leaving 13 bases between the germline ends. The CDR3 runs to 12 residues. The DNA of the CDR3 is TGTGCCAGCAGAGGGGGGGCTGGGGGCTACACCTTC. Amino acids: CASRGGAGGYTF.

This clone showed up just a few times. The chain is built from TRBV15 and TRBJ1-6, with D unclear. V dropped 0 bases and J dropped 5 bases, with 8 bases sitting between them. The CDR3 length is 15 residues. CDR1 is LNHNV, CDR2 YYDKDF, per germline (reference sequence). CDR3 loop: CATSRDNSNNSPLHF. In DNA, the CDR3 is TGTGCCACCAGCAGAGATAACAGCAATAATTCACCCCTCCACTTT.

This sequence joins TRBV6-2 or TRBV6-3 and TRBJ2-7; TRBD2 matches 8 bases. The V gene end was trimmed by 5 bases and the J gene end by 8 bases; junction bases not matched to a gene: 11. The germline V gene encodes CDR1 MNHEY and CDR2 SVGEGT. The CDR3 has 14 amino acids. The CDR3 DNA follows: TGTGCCAGCAGTCGCCTTACGGGGACTAGTAAGCAGTACTTC. This gives the protein CASSRLTGTSKQYF.

V gene TRBV10-3 combines with J gene TRBJ1-1; maybe TRBD1 (5 bases). The CDR3 is made up of 15 amino acids. Germline V gene sequence: CDR1 ENHRY, CDR2 SYGVKD. Trimming took off 2 bases at V and 7 bases at J, with 17 bases between the two ends. For the CDR3, the DNA is TGTGCCATCAGTGAGGGGGTCCTTCAGGGTGGTGAAGCTTTCTTT. Residues: CAISEGVLQGGEAFF.